This TCR beta chain derives from a study of multiple sclerosis patients with progressive multifocal leukoencephalopathy. Time point noted: before natalizumab initiation. Using immunoSEQ multiplex PCR, the repertoire was profiled, and TCRdb retains in-frame clones only, with some absent. This sample has roughly 34,000 clones; around 89% occur once, and the top ten carry around 1.5%. The sequenced sample consisted of PBMCs. This TCR came from a human donor with multiple sclerosis.

CDR3 in amino acids: CASTQTSGRFVNEQFF. The DNA of the CDR3 is TGTGCCAGCACCCAGACTAGCGGGAGGTTTGTCAATGAGCAGTTCTTC. The chain employs TRBV9 and TRBJ2-1, with 13 bases aligning to TRBD2. The CDR3 consists of 16 residues. Germline V gives CDR1 SGDLS, CDR2 YYNGEE. Unmatched junction bases numbered 9, after V lost 6 bases and J lost 6 bases. Full variable domain (missing parts from reference TRBV9 and TRBJ2-1): DSGVTQTPKHLITATGQRVTLRCSPRSGDLSVYWYQQSLDQGLQFLIQYYNGEERAKGNILERFSAQQFPDLHSELNLSSLELGDSALYFCASTQTSGRFVNEQFFGPGTRLTVL.